The 25 T cell receptor beta chains below come from one sample, sequenced in a study of technical replicates of blood from several donors. Measured with immunoSEQ multiplex PCR; TCRdb has only the in-frame clones, and not every one. The sample holds more than 65,000 clones, around 90% seen once. Sample: T cells isolated from PBMCs. The receptors originated from a human donor in good health.

The rearrangement joins TRBV30 to TRBJ2-2; no definite D call. The germline CDR1 and CDR2 sequences are GTSNPN and SVGIG (reference sequence). CDR3 length equals 13 residues. The V gene lost 0 bases and the J gene lost 11 bases, with 13 bases spanning the gap. The CDR3 bases are TGTGCCTGGAGTGTTGGTCCCGCGAGAGAGCTGTTTTTT. Protein sequence: CAWSVGPARELFF.

The chain joins TRBV14 to TRBJ2-7; no clear D gene. The ends were cut back, 2 bases at V and 2 bases at J, with 10 bases in the middle. Looked up from germline, CDR1 is SGHDN and CDR2 is FVKESK. The CDR3 totals 14 residues. CDR3 amino acids: CASSQYGSPYEQYF. The CDR3, as DNA: TGTGCCAGCAGCCAATACGGGTCCCCCTACGAGCAGTACTTC. Based on the CDR3 plus reference TRBV14 and TRBJ2-7, the full variable domain is EAGVTQFPSHSVIEKGQTVTLRCDPISGHDNLYWYRRVMGKEIKFLLHFVKESKQDESGMPNNRFLAERTGGTYSTLKVQPAELEDSGVYFCASSQYGSPYEQYFGPGTRLTVT.

This chain connects TRBV10-3 to TRBJ2-7; 10 nucleotides match TRBD1. CDR1 is ENHRY, CDR2 SYGVKD, per germline. This CDR3 has 13 amino acids. V dropped 8 bases and J dropped 2; count of bases not matched to a gene: 3. The CDR3 spells CAISGTGAYEQYF. For the CDR3, the DNA is TGTGCCATCTCCGGGACAGGGGCCTACGAGCAGTACTTC.

This clone occurred once. The chain combines TRBV27 with TRBJ1-1, with TRBD1 matching over 7 bases. The V and J ends lost 8 bases and 8 bases, in that order; junction bases with no gene match: 11. CDR1 and CDR2 from the germline V gene are MNHEY and SMNVEV (reference sequence). The CDR3 consists of 13 residues. This chain's CDR3 is CASGPTGTSEAFF. DNA of the CDR3: TGTGCCAGCGGGCCGACAGGGACGAGCGAAGCTTTCTTT.

The J gene is TRBJ2-7, the V gene TRBV6-6, with 9 bases fitting TRBD1. The germline V gene has CDR1 MNHNY and CDR2 SVGAGI (reference sequence). The CDR3 has 14 amino acids. With 1 base clipped from V and 9 bases from J, the junction kept 7 bases outside the gene matches. The CDR3 DNA is TGTGCCAGCAGTTACTTAGTACAGGGACAGGGGCAGTACTTC. Encoded protein: CASSYLVQGQGQYF.

The gene calls are TRBV27 and TRBJ1-3, with D possibly being TRBD1 (5 bases). Looked up from germline, CDR1 is MNHEY and CDR2 is SMNVEV (reference sequence). This CDR3 has 16 residues. Between the trimmed V and J ends, which lost 2 bases and 1 base, there was a span of 12 bases. CDR3 residues: CASSLQGYPSGNTIYF. The CDR3 DNA sequence: TGTGCCAGCAGTTTACAGGGATACCCATCTGGAAACACCATATATTTT.

A few counts support this clone. This chain uses TRBV9 with TRBJ2-7, with 9 bases aligning to TRBD2. This CDR3 has 15 residues. CDR1 is SGDLS and CDR2 is YYNGEE in the germline V gene. V dropped 4 bases and J dropped 1; count of bases not matched to a gene: 6. The CDR3 DNA is TGTGCCAGCAGCCCAGCACTAGCGGGTTCCTACGAGCAGTACTTC. Amino acids: CASSPALAGSYEQYF.

This clone was observed once. DNA of the CDR3: TGCGCCAGCAGCCAAGGCGGTAGTAGCACAGATACGCAGTATTTT. Amino acids: CASSQGGSSTDTQYF. J is TRBJ2-3 and V is TRBV4-3; no clear D. Per the germline V gene, CDR1 is LGHNA and CDR2 is YSLEER. The CDR3 covers 15 residues. V lost 1 base, J lost 0 bases, and 8 bases lay in between.

The chain links TRBV4-3 to TRBJ2-7; TRBD2 aligns across 7 bases. Germline CDR1 and CDR2: LGHNA and YSLEER. The ends lost 0 bases at V and 2 bases at J; junction bases unmatched: 7. The CDR3 extends over 16 amino acids. The CDR3 protein is CASSQDLRGITYEQYF. Here the CDR3 DNA reads TGCGCCAGCAGCCAAGATCTGCGGGGGATCACCTACGAGCAGTACTTC.

The rearrangement links TRBV5-1 to TRBJ2-7; tentative D call: TRBD2 (5 bases). The germline gives CDR1 SGHRS, CDR2 YFSETQ. The CDR3 spans 15 residues. The ends were cut back, 1 base at V and 4 bases at J, with 15 bases in the middle. CDR3 DNA sequence: TGCGCCAGCAGCTTGCGAGGGAGTCGTATATACGAGCAGTACTTC. It yields the protein CASSLRGSRIYEQYF.

In DNA, the CDR3 is TGTGCCGCGAAGGGACAGGGGAACACCGGGGAGCTGTTTTTT. It is translated as CAAKGQGNTGELFF. V and J are TRBV19 and TRBJ2-2, with 9 bases identical to TRBD1. V was clipped by 11 bases and J by 1 base; unmatched bases: 5. In germline, CDR1 is LNHDA, CDR2 SQIVND (reference sequence). This CDR3 comprises 14 residues.

As for this clone: Germline and junction disagree at one end, which may indicate a read error. The rearrangement joins TRBV7-7 to TRBJ2-1; D might be TRBD2 (5 bases). Germline V gene lookup returns CDR1 SSHAT and CDR2 FNYEAQ (reference sequence). The CDR3 sequence is 15 residues long. Written as DNA, the CDR3 is TGTGCTAGCAGCTTAAATCTAGCCCGGTACAATGAGCAGTTCTTC. It translates to CASSLNLARYNEQFF.

This chain joins TRBV7-3 and TRBJ2-3; no clear D gene. V was clipped by 2 bases and J by 3 bases, with 12 bases between them. Germline V lookup: CDR1 SGHTA, CDR2 FQGTGA. This CDR3 region has 15 residues. The CDR3 DNA reads TGTGCCAGCAGCTTAGTCTCAGGCCCGACAGATACGCAGTATTTT. Its protein product is CASSLVSGPTDTQYF.

The chain joins TRBV28 to TRBJ1-5, with a possible D match to TRBD1 (5 bases). The V and J ends lost 4 bases and 0 bases respectively, with 10 bases between them. This CDR3 comprises 15 residues. The germline V gene has CDR1 MDHEN and CDR2 SYDVKM. The CDR3 protein is CASSSDTYSNQPQHF. DNA of the CDR3: TGTGCCAGCAGTTCGGACACGTATAGCAATCAGCCCCAGCATTTT.

The chain links TRBV7-2 to TRBJ2-7; the D is unclear. Germline V gene data show CDR1 as SGHTA and CDR2 as FQGNSA. With 2 bases removed from V and 2 bases from J, the gap between germline ends came to 13 bases. The CDR3 is made up of 15 amino acids. CDR3 bases: TGTGCCAGCAGCTTAACGGCAGGCCAGACCTACGAGCAGTACTTC. Translating gives CASSLTAGQTYEQYF.

The chain links TRBV11-2 to TRBJ2-7, with D perhaps matching TRBD1 (5 bases). Germline CDR1 is SGHAT and CDR2 is FQNNGV. This CDR3 spans 13 amino acids. The ends were cut back, 4 bases at V and 6 bases at J, with 13 bases in the middle. The DNA of the CDR3 is TGTGCCAGCAGCTACACTCAGGGTGGCGAGCAGTACTTC. This codes for CASSYTQGGEQYF.

This chain uses TRBV5-6 with TRBJ2-1; 11 bases are a match to TRBD2. CDR3 length: 18 residues. Germline trimming cut 5 bases from V and 0 bases from J; bases unmatched to any gene: 10. Germline V gene data show CDR1 as SGHDT and CDR2 as YYEEEE. CDR3: CASRPGLAEASSYNEQFF. The CDR3 nucleotides are TGTGCCAGCAGACCGGGACTAGCGGAGGCGAGCTCCTACAATGAGCAGTTCTTC.

The CDR3 DNA reads TGTGCCTGGATAGGAGGGTACTATGGCTACACCTTC. Translated: CAWIGGYYGYTF. The rearrangement joins TRBV30 to TRBJ1-2; D call uncertain. With 4 bases removed from V and 3 bases from J, the gap between germline ends came to 9 bases. The CDR3 consists of 12 residues. Germline V CDR1 and CDR2: GTSNPN, SVGIG (reference sequence).

The chain couples TRBV5-1 to TRBJ2-1; 7 nucleotides match TRBD2. The germline V gene encodes CDR1 SGHRS and CDR2 YFSETQ. The trim removed 2 bases at V and 5 bases at J, leaving 4 bases unmatched. The CDR3 consists of 14 residues. The CDR3 DNA reads as TGCGCCAGCAGCTTTCGCGGGAGAAACAATGAGCAGTTCTTC. Protein product: CASSFRGRNNEQFF. The complete variable domain, with remaining parts taken from reference TRBV5-1 and TRBJ2-1, reads KAGVTQTPRYLIKTRGQQVTLSCSPISGHRSVSWYQQTPGQGLQFLFEYFSETQRNKGNFPGRFSGRQFSNSRSEMNVSTLELGDSALYLCASSFRGRNNEQFFGPGTRLTVL.

This clone was detected once. J is TRBJ1-1 and V is TRBV6-1; TRBD1 matches at 7 bases. The CDR3 extends over 13 amino acids. Germline V gene sequence: CDR1 MNHNS, CDR2 SASEGT. The J segment lost 6 bases and the V segment lost 9 bases, leaving 10 bases of the junction unmatched. The CDR3, as DNA: TGTGCCAGTTCCGGGACAGTGATCTCTGAAGCTTTCTTT. Protein: CASSGTVISEAFF.

J is TRBJ1-1 and V is TRBV5-8; 7 bases align to TRBD1. The length of the CDR3 is 15 residues. V was pared by 3 bases and J by 4 bases, with 9 bases of the junction left unmatched. CDR1 is SGHTS, CDR2 YDEGEE, per germline. The CDR3 spells CASSSRQGISTEAFF. CDR3 DNA: TGTGCCAGCAGCTCCCGACAGGGTATTTCCACTGAAGCTTTCTTT. Full variable domain (missing parts from reference TRBV5-8 and TRBJ1-1): EAGVTQSPTHLIKTRGQQATLRCSPISGHTSVYWYQQALGLGLQFLLWYDEGEERNRGNFPPRFSGRQFPNYSSELNVNALELEDSALYLCASSSRQGISTEAFFGQGTRLTVV.

This chain joins TRBV9 and TRBJ2-3; D remains ambiguous. V was cut by 2 bases and J by 2 bases, with 6 bases left in between. CDR3 length equals 13 residues. Per germline, CDR1 SGDLS and CDR2 YYNGEE. The CDR3 region has the DNA TGTGCCAGCAGCGTGGCAATCACAGATACGCAGTATTTT. Amino acids: CASSVAITDTQYF.

V is TRBV7-2 and J is TRBJ1-5; 7 positions match TRBD1. Germline CDR1 reads SGHTA; CDR2 reads FQGNSA. The CDR3 runs to 16 residues. Trimming at V came to 1 base and at J to 3 bases, leaving 6 bases not matched to a gene. Here the CDR3 DNA reads TGTGCCAGCAGCTTAGACGGGACAGTTTACAATCAGCCCCAGCATTTT. Its protein product is CASSLDGTVYNQPQHF.

The chain recombines TRBV2 with TRBJ2-3; D is unresolved. CDR3 length: 14 residues. The V end was cut by 11 bases, the J end by 2 bases, with 17 bases between. From germline, CDR1 is SNHLY and CDR2 FYNNEI. DNA of the CDR3: TGTGCCGGTCGAAAACGGTTAATCACAGATACGCAGTATTTT. Protein sequence: CAGRKRLITDTQYF. Supplemented by reference TRBV2 and TRBJ2-3, the full variable domain reads EPEVTQTPSHQVTQMGQEVILRCVPISNHLYFYWYRQILGQKVEFLVSFYNNEISEKSEIFDDQFSVERPDGSNFTLKIRSTKLEDSAMYFCAGRKRLITDTQYFGPGTRLTVL.

This sequence joins TRBV19 and TRBJ2-5; 9 bases are a match to TRBD1. The CDR3 totals 16 residues. Germline CDR1 reads LNHDA; CDR2 reads SQIVND (reference sequence). The V and J ends lost 4 bases and 5 bases, in that order; junction bases with no gene match: 11. The CDR3 is CASSNLQGALGETQYF. CDR3 nucleotide sequence: TGTGCCAGTAGTAACTTACAGGGGGCATTGGGGGAGACCCAGTACTTC.